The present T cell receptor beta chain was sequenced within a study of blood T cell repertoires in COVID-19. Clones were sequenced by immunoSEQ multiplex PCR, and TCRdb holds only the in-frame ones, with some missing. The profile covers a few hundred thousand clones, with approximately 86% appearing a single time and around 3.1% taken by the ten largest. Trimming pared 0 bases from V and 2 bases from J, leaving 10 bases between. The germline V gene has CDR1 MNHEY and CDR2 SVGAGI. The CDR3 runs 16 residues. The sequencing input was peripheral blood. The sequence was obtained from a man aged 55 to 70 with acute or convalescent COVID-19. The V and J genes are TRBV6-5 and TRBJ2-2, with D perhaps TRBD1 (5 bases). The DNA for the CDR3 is TGTGCCAGCAGTTACTCGCGGCAGGGTAACACCGGGGAGCTGTTTTTT. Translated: CASSYSRQGNTGELFF.